Below, 7 T cell receptor beta chains from the same sample are listed, as sequenced in a study of blood T cell repertoires in COVID-19. Only in-frame clones appear in the TCRdb table, and some are missing; sequencing was by immunoSEQ multiplex PCR. The sample carries almost 200,000 clones, more than 80% recorded once. Sequences were obtained from PBMCs or T cells enriched from blood (not recorded which). The receptors here all came from a woman under 30 who had recovered from COVID-19.

The genes are TRBV28 and TRBJ2-7; no definite D call. Trimming removed 2 bases from V and 4 bases from J, with 18 bases in between. Germline CDR1 and CDR2: MDHEN and SYDVKM. The CDR3 contains 16 residues. The CDR3 bases are TGTGCCAGCAGTTTACCCCCCGGGTCGGGTGTTTACGAGCAGTACTTC. This gives the protein CASSLPPGSGVYEQYF.

This clone was counted once. The chain combines TRBV19 with TRBJ2-1, with a tentative D call TRBD1 (6 bases). V dropped 5 bases and J dropped 3 bases, with 11 bases sitting between them. Germline CDR1 reads LNHDA; CDR2 reads SQIVND (reference sequence). The CDR3 length is 14 residues. The CDR3 DNA is TGTGCCAGTAGTGTGGGGGCCGACTACAATGAGCAGTTCTTC. This codes for CASSVGADYNEQFF.

The rearrangement uses TRBV19 and TRBJ1-5; 10 bases agree with TRBD1. J gave up 2 bases and V 2 bases, and 3 bases lay outside the gene matches. Per germline, CDR1 LNHDA and CDR2 SQIVND (reference sequence). The CDR3 covers 16 residues. CDR3 loop: CASSIIGTGGNQPQHF. The CDR3 DNA follows: TGTGCCAGTAGTATAATAGGGACAGGGGGCAATCAGCCCCAGCATTTT.

The V and J genes are TRBV6-4 and TRBJ2-3, with TRBD1 matching over 11 bases. With 6 bases clipped from V and 4 bases from J, the junction kept 6 bases outside the gene matches. Per germline, CDR1 MRHNA and CDR2 SNTAGT. This CDR3 spans 15 amino acids. The CDR3 DNA reads as TGTGCCAGCAGCGCCGGGACAGGGGGTTCAGATACGCAGTATTTT. It encodes CASSAGTGGSDTQYF.

The chain joins TRBV5-1 to TRBJ2-3; D remains ambiguous. CDR1 and CDR2 (germline): SGHRS, YFSETQ. This CDR3 contains 11 residues. Trimming left V 5 bases short and J 3 bases short, with 4 bases between. The CDR3 sequence: CASRRTDTQYF. As DNA, the CDR3 is TGCGCCAGCAGGAGGACAGATACGCAGTATTTT.

The chain carries TRBV11-3 and TRBJ1-1, with D unresolved. Germline CDR1 is SGHNT and CDR2 is YENEEA. Trimming cost V 1 base and J 4 bases, with 7 bases left between them. CDR3 size: 13 residues. The CDR3 nucleotides read TGTGCCAGCAGCTTAGGGTCAGGCACTGAAGCTTTCTTT. It codes for CASSLGSGTEAFF.

The rearrangement joins TRBV6-5 to TRBJ1-1; 12 nucleotides agree with TRBD1. The junction had 13 bases not matched to a gene; V was cut back by 6 bases and J by 11 bases. The CDR3 has 15 amino acids. Per the germline V gene, CDR1 is MNHEY and CDR2 is SVGAGI. In DNA, the CDR3 is TGTGCCAGCAGCGTCGGGACAGGGGGCAGGGGTAGGGCTTTCTTT. This sequence encodes CASSVGTGGRGRAFF.